This is a list of T cell receptor beta chains from one sample in a study of T cell responses to AZD1222 COVID-19 vaccine. Data came from immunoSEQ multiplex PCR; TCRdb stores just in-frame clones and leaves some out. The sample consists of some 280,000 clones, almost 95% of them appearing once. The source material was peripheral blood, sampled 28 days after the second AZD1222 dose. The receptors were sampled from an adult who received the AZD1222 COVID-19 vaccine. The CDR3 runs from the conserved cysteine through the conserved F or W. A D gene is named only where the DNA matches it firmly. Size is stated for part of the rows, as once, few or many counts, or as a class when the clone is expanded.

j_call	d_call	cdr3_length	clone_size	v_call	cdr3_aa	cdr3_nt
TRBJ1-2	TRBD1	14	.	TRBV3-1/TRBV3-2	CASQEGTGVSGYTF	TGTGCCAGCCAAGAGGGGACAGGGGTCTCTGGCTACACCTTC
TRBJ2-1	.	11	.	TRBV12-3/TRBV12-4	CASRGLNEQFF	TGTGCCAGCAGAGGGCTCAATGAGCAGTTCTTC
TRBJ1-5	TRBD1	15	.	TRBV28	CASSLLGGLGQPQHF	TGTGCCAGCAGTCTATTAGGGGGCTTGGGTCAGCCCCAGCATTTT
TRBJ1-5	.	13	once	TRBV7-9	CASRGGGNQPQHF	TGTGCCAGCAGGGGCGGGGGCAATCAGCCCCAGCATTTT
TRBJ2-1	.	14	.	TRBV5-4	CASSLDRSYNEQFF	TGTGCCAGCAGCTTGGACAGATCCTACAATGAGCAGTTCTTC
TRBJ1-1	.	13	.	TRBV4-1	CASSPRWGTEAFF	TGCGCCAGCAGCCCCCGTTGGGGCACTGAAGCTTTCTTT
TRBJ1-1	.	11	.	TRBV5-6	CASSTYTEAFF	TGTGCCAGCAGCACGTACACTGAAGCTTTCTTT
TRBJ2-2	.	11	.	TRBV4-2	CASSPGGELFF	TGTGCCAGCAGCCCGGGCGGGGAGCTGTTTTTT
TRBJ1-2	TRBD1	16	few	TRBV15	CATSVGSGTGTGGYTF	TGTGCCACCAGCGTAGGCTCCGGGACAGGGACTGGAGGCTACACCTTC
TRBJ1-1	.	13	.	TRBV28	CASSFRGNTEAFF	TGTGCCAGCAGTTTTCGAGGGAACACTGAAGCTTTCTTT
TRBJ2-3	.	18	.	TRBV14	CASSQVFWKTTTTDTQYF	TGTGCCAGCAGCCAAGTGTTTTGGAAGACTACCACCACAGATACGCAGTATTTT
TRBJ2-7	TRBD1	15	.	TRBV19	CASSPGQGATYEQYF	TGTGCCAGTAGTCCCGGACAGGGGGCAACCTACGAGCAGTACTTC
TRBJ1-3	.	13	.	TRBV29-1	CSAGTETGNTIYF	TGCAGCGCCGGGACCGAAACTGGAAACACCATATATTTT
TRBJ2-4	.	15	.	TRBV3-1/TRBV3-2	CASSLGIALKNIQYF	TGTGCCAGCAGCCTCGGAATTGCCCTCAAAAACATTCAGTACTTC
TRBJ1-5	.	16	.	TRBV5-6	CASIRWGQGSNQPQHF	TGTGCCAGCATCCGCTGGGGGCAAGGTAGCAATCAGCCCCAGCATTTT
TRBJ1-5	TRBD1	18	.	TRBV28	CASSPTRDRLHSNQPQHF	TGTGCCAGCAGTCCCACCAGGGACAGGCTTCATAGCAATCAGCCCCAGCATTTT
TRBJ2-3	.	18	.	TRBV20-1	CSASSPAPLGDGTDTQYF	TGCAGTGCTAGTAGCCCCGCCCCCTTGGGGGATGGGACAGATACGCAGTATTTT
TRBJ1-1	.	13	.	TRBV18	CASSLGRDTEAFF	TGTGCCAGCTCACTGGGACGGGACACTGAAGCTTTCTTT
TRBJ1-5	.	14	once	TRBV5-1	CASSEGGGNQPQHF	TGCGCCAGCAGCGAGGGCGGGGGCAATCAGCCCCAGCATTTT
TRBJ2-7	TRBD2	15	.	TRBV6-6	CASSSGLATTYEQYF	TGTGCCAGCAGTTCGGGACTAGCAACCACCTACGAGCAGTACTTC
TRBJ1-2	.	17	.	TRBV6-6	CASSQRGSRGRGYGYTF	TGTGCCAGCAGTCAAAGGGGGTCTCGGGGGCGAGGCTATGGCTACACCTTC
TRBJ2-7	TRBD2	14	.	TRBV19	CASSRSGGPYEQYF	TGTGCCAGTAGTCGAAGCGGGGGTCCCTACGAGCAGTACTTC
TRBJ2-7	.	15	.	TRBV5-1	CASSPDRSGVAEQYF	TGCGCCAGCAGTCCCGACAGGTCCGGAGTCGCCGAGCAGTACTTC
TRBJ1-1	.	13	.	TRBV3-1/TRBV3-2	CASSRFTYTEAFF	TGTGCCAGCAGCCGTTTTACGTACACTGAAGCTTTCTTT
TRBJ1-5	TRBD1	15	.	TRBV7-9	CASSPGTGGDQPQHF	TGTGCCAGCAGCCCCGGGACAGGGGGTGATCAGCCCCAGCATTTT
TRBJ2-7	.	14	.	TRBV27	CASSLWAGIYEQYF	TGTGCCAGCAGTTTATGGGCAGGAATCTACGAGCAGTACTTC
TRBJ1-5	TRBD1	16	once	TRBV27	CASSVGQGASNQPQHF	TGTGCCAGCTCCGTGGGACAGGGGGCAAGCAATCAGCCCCAGCATTTT
TRBJ1-1	TRBD1	16	.	TRBV3-1/TRBV3-2	CASSPRAGGMNTEAFF	TGTGCCAGCAGCCCGCGGGCAGGGGGCATGAACACTGAAGCTTTCTTT
TRBJ2-2	.	16	once	TRBV15	CATSRVVGQGTGELFF	TGTGCCACCAGCAGAGTAGTGGGCCAAGGGACCGGGGAGCTGTTTTTT
TRBJ2-3	.	15	once	TRBV11-2	CASSPTRERGDTQYF	TGTGCCAGCAGCCCTACTCGGGAGAGGGGAGATACGCAGTATTTT
TRBJ1-2	.	11	.	TRBV14	CASSQGLFAFF	TGTGCCAGCAGCCAAGGTCTGTTTGCCTTCTTC
TRBJ1-1	.	15	.	TRBV5-1	CASSLGGPGGTEAFF	TGCGCCAGCAGCTTGGGAGGGCCCGGCGGCACTGAAGCTTTCTTT
TRBJ1-5	.	14	.	TRBV18	CASSLQALGQPQHF	TGTGCCAGCTCCCTTCAGGCGCTTGGGCAGCCCCAGCATTTT
TRBJ2-7	.	14	.	TRBV28	CASSLSGPGAQQYF	TGTGCCAGCAGTTTATCGGGGCCGGGAGCACAGCAGTACTTC
TRBJ1-1	.	13	.	TRBV7-7	CASSLDRNTEAFF	TGTGCCAGCAGCCTTGACAGAAACACTGAAGCTTTCTTT
TRBJ2-1	TRBD2	17	.	TRBV24-1	CATSDRTSGGLRGEQFF	TGTGCCACCAGTGACCGAACTAGCGGGGGCCTTCGTGGTGAGCAGTTCTTC
TRBJ2-7	.	14	.	TRBV5-6	CASSLSGSTYEQYF	TGTGCCAGCAGCCTTTCCGGCTCTACCTACGAGCAGTACTTC
TRBJ1-1	.	13	.	TRBV2	CASRGWEAREAFF	TGTGCCAGCAGGGGCTGGGAGGCGCGAGAAGCTTTCTTT
TRBJ1-1	TRBD1	14	once	TRBV5-4	CASVRDRDGTEAFF	TGTGCCAGCGTCCGGGACAGAGATGGCACTGAAGCTTTCTTT
TRBJ1-5	TRBD1	14	.	TRBV5-1	CASSLGQDREPQHF	TGCGCCAGCAGCCTTGGACAGGACCGTGAGCCCCAGCATTTT
TRBJ1-5	.	15	.	TRBV2	CASSELWGGNQPQHF	TGTGCCAGCAGTGAACTCTGGGGGGGCAATCAGCCCCAGCATTTT
TRBJ2-1	.	13	.	TRBV5-1	CASSLDSLGVKFF	TGCGCCAGCAGCCTGGACAGTTTAGGAGTGAAGTTCTTC
TRBJ1-3	.	16	few	TRBV7-8	CASSLGAGVSGNTIYF	TGTGCCAGCAGCTTAGGGGCCGGGGTCTCTGGAAACACCATATATTTT
TRBJ2-7	TRBD1	13	.	TRBV29-1	CSVAGTGSYEQYF	TGCAGCGTTGCCGGGACAGGCTCCTACGAGCAGTACTTC
TRBJ1-4	TRBD1	14	.	TRBV6-1	CASSERGQNEKLFF	TGTGCCAGCAGTGAGAGGGGGCAGAATGAAAAACTGTTTTTT